This T cell receptor (beta chain) was recorded in a study of beta chain features in type 1 diabetes. The study's findings and limits: Reduced insertions and increased deletions marked VDJ junctions in type 1 diabetes patients. TCRB rearrangement may or may not be influenced by HLA type; here this remained unresolved. Because the template was cDNA, high-expressing cells might be over-represented. Type 1 diabetes patients had moderately but significantly shorter TCRB CDR3s in all four CD4+ subsets.

Details on this clone: Its cognate antigen is unknown.

What was sequenced were expressed TCRB transcripts, since all of the isolated RNA had been reverse transcribed. The table came from immunoSEQ multiplex PCR; TCRdb's copy has only in-frame clones and leaves some out. The table records approximately 280,000 clones, approximately 15% of them present only once. Germline V lookup: CDR1 SGHVS, CDR2 FQNEAQ. The CDR3 totals 16 residues. The V end was cut by 6 bases, the J end by 0 bases, with 15 bases between. The TCR was taken from a man aged 18 to 30 with type 1 diabetes. The sample consisted of naive CD4+ T cells from blood. V gene TRBV7-8 combines with J gene TRBJ1-5; D is unclear. CDR3 nucleotide sequence: TGTGCCAGCAGTCAACGGCGGGGTATTAGCAATCAGCCCCAGCATTTT. Its translation is CASSQRRGISNQPQHF. Drawing the rest from reference TRBV7-8 and TRBJ1-5, the complete variable domain is GAGVSQSPRYKVAKRGQDVALRCDPISGHVSLFWYQQALGQGPEFLTYFQNEAQLDKSGLPSDRFFAERPEGSVSTLKIQRTQQEDSAVYLCASSQRRGISNQPQHFGDGTRLSIL.